These 2 T cell receptor beta chains share one sample of origin, sequenced in a study of cytomegalovirus exposure and HLA in healthy donors. The PCR contained 60 Vbeta and 13 Jbeta primers. The method was immunoSEQ multiplex PCR; TCRdb's version includes in-frame clones alone and lacks a portion of them. This table has about 120,000 clones, 60% to 85% appearing once. Sequenced: PBMCs. The receptors here all came from a woman in her 40s in good health and CMV-seropositive.

This clone was found a few times. V is TRBV5-1 and J is TRBJ2-1; no firm D call. Trimming removed 0 bases at V and 7 bases at J, with 2 bases between. Per the germline V gene, CDR1 is SGHRS and CDR2 is YFSETQ. The CDR3 is 11 amino acids. The CDR3 nucleotides read TGCGCCAGCAGCTTGGCGAATGAGCAGTTCTTC. This translates into CASSLANEQFF.

The chain is built from TRBV27 and TRBJ2-5, with 9 bases aligning to TRBD2. Germline V gene sequence: CDR1 MNHEY, CDR2 SMNVEV (reference sequence). This CDR3 has 15 amino acids. V lost 3 bases, J lost 2 bases, and 4 bases stayed unmatched. The CDR3 spells CASSLGTSRQETQYF. The CDR3 bases are TGTGCCAGCAGTTTGGGGACTAGCAGACAAGAGACCCAGTACTTC.